The 30 T cell receptor beta chains below were found in one sample sequenced in a study of post-analysis software for immune sequencing data. Study outcomes and limitations: Among 5 or 6 TRBV segments more frequent in patients than controls were TRBV5-6, TRBV5-1 and TRBV20-1.

No antigen is known for these receptors. The authors incorporated unique molecular identifiers into the TCR beta cDNA libraries. TCRdb fed the PCR reads into MiXCR, producing one record per CDR3 protein. The sample lists around 710,000 distinct CDR3 sequences; more than 45% were seen once. Source material: blood. The receptors here all came from a girl aged 5-17 years with multiple sclerosis.

This chain connects TRBV7-8 to TRBJ1-1, with unresolved D. The germline V gene has CDR1 SGHVS and CDR2 FQNEAQ. The CDR3 contains 11 residues. Between the trimmed V and J ends, which lost 2 bases and 9 bases, there was a span of 7 bases. The CDR3 protein is CASSLSGQAFF. In nucleotides, the CDR3 is TGTGCCAGCAGCTTATCCGGGCAAGCTTTCTTT.

The chain couples TRBV28 to TRBJ2-7, with 8 bases aligning to TRBD2. Germline V gene sequence: CDR1 MDHEN, CDR2 SYDVKM. The CDR3 spans 12 residues. With 11 bases clipped from V and 5 bases from J, the junction kept 8 bases outside the gene matches. CDR3 nucleotide sequence: TGTGCCCCCGGGCGGGAGGAGGACGAGCAGTACTTC. As protein: CAPGREEDEQYF.

The chain couples TRBV7-9 to TRBJ2-1; D tentatively fits TRBD1 or TRBD2 (5 bases each). V was shortened by 5 bases and J by 7 bases, with 24 bases between the two germline ends. CDR3 length equals 17 residues. Germline CDR1 SEHNR, CDR2 FQNEAQ (reference sequence). This CDR3 is CASSNLVAGAGRNEQFF. The CDR3 DNA follows: TGTGCCAGCAGCAACTTAGTGGCGGGCGCAGGGAGAAATGAGCAGTTCTTC.

This clonotype came up a few times. V gene TRBV7-2 combines with J gene TRBJ2-1; 13 bases match TRBD2. Germline CDR1 reads SGHTA; CDR2 reads FQGNSA. The CDR3 sequence is 19 residues long. Trimming at V came to 5 bases and at J to 0 bases, leaving 10 bases not matched to a gene. The chain's CDR3 is CASSALAGGSLSSYNEQFF. The CDR3 DNA is TGTGCCAGCAGCGCACTAGCGGGAGGGTCACTGAGCTCCTACAATGAGCAGTTCTTC.

This chain joins TRBV6-2 or TRBV6-3 and TRBJ2-3, with 9 bases that match TRBD2. Germline V lookup: CDR1 MNHEY, CDR2 SVGEGT. The CDR3 sequence is 16 residues long. Unmatched junction bases numbered 8, after V lost 6 bases and J lost 1 base. The CDR3: CASSLRTSARTDTQYF. The CDR3 coding sequence is TGTGCCAGCAGCCTACGGACTAGCGCCCGCACAGATACGCAGTATTTT.

The CDR3 region is CASSLVTGGTDTQYF. CDR3 DNA: TGCGCCAGCAGCTTGGTAACAGGGGGCACAGATACGCAGTATTTT. The rearrangement uses TRBV5-1 and TRBJ2-3; 7 bases fit TRBD1. Per the germline V gene, CDR1 is SGHRS and CDR2 is YFSETQ. V trimming: 0 bases; J trimming: 1 base; junction bases outside the gene matches: 2. The CDR3 has 15 residues.

This clonotype was detected a few times. V is TRBV12-3 or TRBV12-4 and J is TRBJ1-2; TRBD1 matches at 8 bases. With V trimmed by 5 bases and J by 2 bases, 7 bases remained unmatched. The CDR3 runs 15 residues. CDR3 amino acids: CASSRQGAINYGYTF. The CDR3 coding sequence is TGTGCCAGCAGTCGTCAGGGGGCAATCAACTATGGCTACACCTTC.

The table lists this clonotype with many counts. V usage is TRBV5-1 and J usage is TRBJ2-1; D is perhaps TRBD1 or TRBD2 (5 bases each). Germline assignment: CDR1 SGHRS and CDR2 YFSETQ. Trimming shortened V by 2 bases and J by 7 bases, and 13 bases separated the two germline ends. This CDR3 is built from 14 residues. DNA for the CDR3: TGCGCCAGCAGCTTCGGGACCCAGAGGAATGAGCAGTTCTTC. Amino acids: CASSFGTQRNEQFF. The variable domain in full, completed from reference TRBV5-1 and TRBJ2-1, reads KAGVTQTPRYLIKTRGQQVTLSCSPISGHRSVSWYQQTPGQGLQFLFEYFSETQRNKGNFPGRFSGRQFSNSRSEMNVSTLELGDSALYLCASSFGTQRNEQFFGPGTRLTVL.

This clonotype was seen a few times. This chain connects TRBV7-9 to TRBJ1-1; TRBD1 is a possible D gene (6 bases). Trimming took off 3 bases at V and 4 bases at J, with 24 bases between the two ends. CDR1 and CDR2 from the germline V gene are SEHNR and FQNEAQ (reference sequence). The CDR3 extends over 18 amino acids. This CDR3 reads CASSFLGRITGSGTEAFF. The CDR3, as DNA: TGTGCCAGCAGCTTTCTGGGACGGATTACAGGGTCTGGCACTGAAGCTTTCTTT. Filled out from reference TRBV7-9 and TRBJ1-1, the complete variable domain reads DTGVSQNPRHKITKRGQNVTFRCDPISEHNRLYWYRQTLGQGPEFLTYFQNEAQLEKSRLLSDRFSAERPKGSFSTLEIQRTEQGDSAMYLCASSFLGRITGSGTEAFFGQGTRLTVV.

This chain links TRBV3-1 with TRBJ1-1; maybe TRBD1 (6 bases). The germline V gene has CDR1 LGHDT and CDR2 YNNKEL (reference sequence). The CDR3 is made up of 14 amino acids. Trimming took off 3 bases at V and 6 bases at J, with 14 bases between the two ends. The CDR3 DNA sequence: TGTGCCAGCAGCCAGGGAGGGGGGGCCTCTGAAGCTTTCTTT. Protein sequence: CASSQGGGASEAFF.

In its sample, this clonotype was seen a few times. The gene calls are TRBV11-2 and TRBJ2-2; D gene uncertain. The CDR3 runs 12 residues. Germline CDR1 SGHAT, CDR2 FQNNGV. Trimming removed 0 bases at V and 7 bases at J, with 3 bases between. The CDR3 DNA is TGTGCCAGCAGCTTAGAGGGCGGGGAGCTGTTTTTT. Its protein is CASSLEGGELFF. Supplemented by reference TRBV11-2 and TRBJ2-2, the full variable domain reads EAGVAQSPRYKIIEKRQSVAFWCNPISGHATLYWYQQILGQGPKLLIQFQNNGVVDDSQLPKDRFSAERLKGVDSTLKIQPAKLEDSAVYLCASSLEGGELFFGEGSRLTVL.

In regard to this clonotype: This CDR3 fails to terminate in the conserved phenylalanine or tryptophan, so it likely reflects a read error. It is unclear where the CDR3 begins or ends on the DNA, so no DNA is shown, and the CDR3 is as TCRdb lists it. The chain carries TRBV10-3 and TRBJ1-2; no DNA check was done on the table's D call, TRBD1. Per germline, CDR1 ENHRY and CDR2 SYGVKD. Inclusive of both ends, the CDR3 amounts to 13 amino acids. CDR3: CATKLPGGTGYTC.

The rearrangement joins TRBV7-8 to TRBJ2-7; TRBD2 matches at 12 bases. This CDR3 has 17 amino acids. Trimming took 3 bases from V and 5 from J; bases not matched to a gene: 11. In germline, CDR1 is SGHVS, CDR2 FQNEAQ. CDR3 sequence: CASSFTTRLAGEHEQYF. CDR3 in DNA: TGTGCCAGCAGCTTCACTACCCGACTAGCGGGAGAGCACGAGCAGTACTTC.

The rearrangement uses TRBV20-1 and TRBJ2-1, with unresolved D. The CDR3 runs 14 residues. V lost 6 bases to trimming and J lost 2 bases, with 14 bases between them. CDR1 DFQATT and CDR2 SNEGSKA come from the germline V gene (reference sequence). The CDR3 loop reads CSAAALGPYNEQFF. As DNA, the CDR3 is TGCAGTGCGGCGGCCCTTGGCCCCTACAATGAGCAGTTCTTC.

Only a few counts were recorded for this clonotype. The chain carries TRBV29-1 and TRBJ2-1; 10 bases match TRBD2. The CDR3 has 14 amino acids. Per the germline V gene, CDR1 is SQVTM and CDR2 is ANQGSEA. Germline trimming cut 5 bases from V and 7 bases from J; bases unmatched to any gene: 8. As DNA, the CDR3 is TGCAGCGTTCCGCCTAGCGGGAGTGGTAATGAGCAGTTCTTC. It specifies CSVPPSGSGNEQFF.

The chain carries TRBV4-3 and TRBJ1-2; TRBD1 matches at 8 bases. CDR1 is LGHNA, CDR2 YSLEER, per germline. V dropped 0 bases and J dropped 7; count of bases not matched to a gene: 16. There are 18 residues in the CDR3. CDR3: CASSQDLGGRQGAGGYTF. The DNA for the CDR3 is TGCGCCAGCAGCCAAGATCTGGGTGGAAGGCAGGGGGCTGGTGGCTACACCTTC.

The chain has TRBV20-1 and TRBJ2-5; 10 nucleotides match TRBD1. The CDR3 consists of 14 residues. Germline V gives CDR1 DFQATT, CDR2 SNEGSKA (reference sequence). V was pared by 6 bases and J by 2 bases, with 6 bases of the junction left unmatched. This chain's CDR3 is CSADRGLGQETQYF. The DNA for the CDR3 is TGCAGTGCCGACAGGGGGCTAGGGCAAGAGACCCAGTACTTC.

The V gene is TRBV9, the J gene TRBJ2-7, with TRBD1 matching over 9 bases. Germline assignment: CDR1 SGDLS and CDR2 YYNGEE. V was clipped by 0 bases and J by 1 base; unmatched bases: 5. CDR3 length equals 16 residues. The chain's CDR3 is CASSVGNRGPSYEQYF. In nucleotides, the CDR3 is TGTGCCAGCAGCGTAGGGAACAGGGGGCCTTCCTACGAGCAGTACTTC.

This clonotype was counted a few times. The chain carries TRBV12-5 and TRBJ1-5; D gene ambiguous. Between the trimmed V and J ends, which lost 1 base and 0 bases, there was a span of 31 bases. The CDR3 runs to 23 residues. The germline CDR1 and CDR2 sequences are LGHNT and FRNRAP. CDR3 DNA sequence: TGTGCTAGTGGTTTGGACACTTCGACGGACGGAGGGTTTTTAGGGTATAGCAATCAGCCCCAGCATTTT. Translation: CASGLDTSTDGGFLGYSNQPQHF. The entire variable domain, with the rest obtained from reference TRBV12-5 and TRBJ1-5, is as follows: DARVTQTPRHKVTEMGQEVTMRCQPILGHNTVFWYRQTMMQGLELLAYFRNRAPLDDSGMPKDRFSAEMPDATLATLKIQPSEPRDSAVYFCASGLDTSTDGGFLGYSNQPQHFGDGTRLSIL.

As for this clonotype: This could be a read error, since a much larger clone is one nucleotide away. This chain uses TRBV20-1 with TRBJ2-3; 10 positions match TRBD1. V lost 6 bases and J lost 5; bases outside the gene matches: 11. This CDR3 region has 15 residues. The germline V gene encodes CDR1 DFQATT and CDR2 SNEGSKA (reference sequence). The CDR3 DNA is TGCAGTGCCGAACAAGACGGGACAGGGGTAGATACGCAGTATTTT. It specifies CSAEQDGTGVDTQYF.

This sequence joins TRBV20-1 and TRBJ2-7; TRBD2 agrees at 8 bases. The CDR3 covers 13 residues. Germline V gene data show CDR1 as DFQATT and CDR2 as SNEGSKA (reference sequence). J lost 0 bases, V lost 5 bases, and 3 bases had no gene match. CDR3 loop: CSARSGSSYEQYF. CDR3 nucleotides: TGCAGTGCTCGGAGCGGGAGCTCCTACGAGCAGTACTTC.

As for this clonotype: One end of the junction varies from germline; a read error may be responsible. The chain uses TRBV3-1 and TRBJ2-7; D not resolved. CDR1 and CDR2 (germline): LGHDT, YNNKEL (reference sequence). The CDR3 is 14 amino acids. Here the CDR3 DNA reads TGTGCCAGCACCCAATATGAGTCCTCCTACGAGCAGTACTTC. This gives the protein CASTQYESSYEQYF.

The genes are TRBV5-5 and TRBJ2-7, with D perhaps being TRBD1 or TRBD2 (5 bases each). CDR1 is SGHKS and CDR2 is YYEKEE in the germline V gene (reference sequence). V was cut by 6 bases and J by 3 bases, with 19 bases left in between. The CDR3 sequence is 15 residues long. In DNA, the CDR3 is TGTGCCAGCACCCGGGGTGACCTAGGGGACTACGAGCAGTACTTC. Amino acid sequence: CASTRGDLGDYEQYF.

The sample holds a few counts of this clonotype. CDR3 sequence: CASSRGGEGYTF. The CDR3 DNA sequence: TGTGCCAGCAGCCGAGGGGGGGAAGGCTACACCTTC. The chain employs TRBV6-5 and TRBJ1-2; a weak D match, TRBD1 (6 bases). This CDR3 comprises 12 residues. Trimming shortened V by 6 bases and J by 8 bases, and 13 bases separated the two germline ends. CDR1 is MNHEY, CDR2 SVGAGI, per germline.

V usage is TRBV7-9 and J usage is TRBJ2-5; D gene uncertain. Per germline, CDR1 SEHNR and CDR2 FQNEAQ (reference sequence). Trimming cost V 3 bases and J 2 bases, with 10 bases left between them. CDR3 length equals 14 residues. DNA of the CDR3: TGTGCCAGCAGCTTCTGGACGGATCAAGAGACCCAGTACTTC. Amino acids: CASSFWTDQETQYF.

V gene TRBV9 combines with J gene TRBJ2-1, with 13 bases lining up with TRBD2. Germline lookup yields CDR1 SGDLS and CDR2 YYNGEE. V dropped 4 bases and J dropped 10; count of bases not matched to a gene: 11. CDR3 length: 16 amino acids. CDR3 nucleotide sequence: TGTGCCAGCAGCTCCCGGACTAGCGGGAGCCCTCACGAGCAGTTCTTC. Translated, it gives CASSSRTSGSPHEQFF.

The table lists this clonotype with a few counts. The rearrangement links TRBV27 to TRBJ2-1, with D perhaps assigned TRBD1 or TRBD2 (5 bases each). CDR1 and CDR2 from the germline V gene are MNHEY and SMNVEV (reference sequence). The ends were cut back, 5 bases at V and 4 bases at J, with 9 bases in the middle. This CDR3 is built from 13 residues. CDR3 nucleotide sequence: TGTGCCAGCAGTCGGGACGAATACAATGAGCAGTTCTTC. Protein: CASSRDEYNEQFF.

This chain joins TRBV6-1 and TRBJ2-7, with D tentatively TRBD1 or TRBD2 (5 bases each). Germline CDR1 reads MNHNS; CDR2 reads SASEGT. This CDR3 has 15 amino acids. With 6 bases removed from V and 0 bases from J, the gap between germline ends came to 15 bases. The CDR3 protein is CASSLGRGPSYEQYF. DNA for the CDR3: TGTGCCAGCAGCCTTGGTCGGGGCCCCTCCTACGAGCAGTACTTC.

The CDR3 spells CASSPVPIDEQFF. In DNA form, the CDR3 reads TGTGCCAGCAGCCCCGTCCCTATCGATGAGCAGTTCTTC. The chain employs TRBV7-9 and TRBJ2-1; D is unclear. The CDR3 covers 13 residues. From germline, CDR1 is SEHNR and CDR2 FQNEAQ (reference sequence). The V end was cut by 5 bases, the J end by 8 bases, with 13 bases between.

This clonotype has a handful of counts. V is TRBV6-6 and J is TRBJ2-7; 9 bases match TRBD2. The CDR3 runs to 15 residues. Trimming cost V 4 bases and J 1 base; bases outside gene matches: 5. Germline V gene lookup returns CDR1 MNHNY and CDR2 SVGAGI (reference sequence). As DNA, the CDR3 is TGTGCCAGCAGTTTTGGACTAGCGTTATCCTACGAGCAGTACTTC. Its translation is CASSFGLALSYEQYF.